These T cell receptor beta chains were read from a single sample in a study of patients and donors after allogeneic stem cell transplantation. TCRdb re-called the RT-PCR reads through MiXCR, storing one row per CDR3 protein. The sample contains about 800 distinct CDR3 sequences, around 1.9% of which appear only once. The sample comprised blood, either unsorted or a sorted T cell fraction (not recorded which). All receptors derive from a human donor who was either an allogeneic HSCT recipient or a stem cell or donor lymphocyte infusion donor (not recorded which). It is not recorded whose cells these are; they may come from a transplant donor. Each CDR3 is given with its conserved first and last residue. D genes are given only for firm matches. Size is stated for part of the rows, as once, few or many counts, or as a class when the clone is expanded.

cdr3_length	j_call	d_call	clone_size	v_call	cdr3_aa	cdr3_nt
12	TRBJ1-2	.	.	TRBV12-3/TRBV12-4	CASSLDSRGYTF	TGTGCCAGCAGCCTCGATTCGAGGGGCTACACCTTC
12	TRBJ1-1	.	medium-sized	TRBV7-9	CAILPRGLEAFF	TGTGCCATCCTGCCAAGGGGACTGGAGGCTTTCTTT
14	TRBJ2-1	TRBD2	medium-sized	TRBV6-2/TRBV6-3	CASSASGGADEQFF	TGTGCCAGCAGTGCTAGCGGGGGGGCCGATGAGCAGTTCTTC
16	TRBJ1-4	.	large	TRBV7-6	CASSRTPQSPNEKLFF	TGTGCCAGCAGCCGGACACCTCAATCTCCTAATGAAAAACTGTTTTTT
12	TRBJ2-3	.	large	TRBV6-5	CARQLVTDTQYF	TGTGCCAGACAGTTGGTCACAGATACGCAGTATTTT
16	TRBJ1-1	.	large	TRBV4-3	CASSQDRSVTNTEAFF	TGCGCCAGCAGCCAAGATCGGTCAGTGACGAACACTGAAGCTTTCTTT
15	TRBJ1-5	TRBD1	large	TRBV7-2	CASSLNRGSNQPQHF	TGTGCCAGCAGCTTAAACAGGGGGAGCAATCAGCCCCAGCATTTT
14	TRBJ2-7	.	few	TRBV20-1	CSARDDRLSYEQYF	TGCAGTGCTAGAGATGACAGGTTATCCTACGAGCAGTACTTC
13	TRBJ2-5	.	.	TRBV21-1	CASTGQREETQYF	TGTGCCAGCACCGGACAGCGAGAAGAGACCCAGTACTTC
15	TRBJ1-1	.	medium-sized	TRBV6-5	CASSYGGQLNTEAFF	TGTGCCAGCAGTTACGGGGGACAACTGAACACTGAAGCTTTCTTT
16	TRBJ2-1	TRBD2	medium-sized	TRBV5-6	CASSVLAGGATNEQFF	TGTGCCAGCAGCGTACTAGCGGGGGGCGCCACCAATGAGCAGTTCTTC
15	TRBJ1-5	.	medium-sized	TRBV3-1	CASSMSPGGNQPQHF	TGTGCCAGCAGTATGTCCCCAGGGGGCAATCAGCCCCAGCATTTT
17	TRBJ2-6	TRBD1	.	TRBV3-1	CASTETGSSSGANVLTF	TGTGCCAGCACTGAGACAGGGTCGAGCTCTGGGGCCAACGTCCTGACTTTC
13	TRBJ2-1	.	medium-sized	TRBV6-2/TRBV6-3	CASSYSGGGEQFF	TGTGCCAGCAGTTACTCAGGGGGAGGTGAGCAGTTCTTC
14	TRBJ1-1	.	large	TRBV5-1	CASSRGSGNTEAFF	TGCGCCAGCAGCCGAGGATCTGGGAACACTGAAGCTTTCTTT
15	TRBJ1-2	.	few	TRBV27	CASRVVGGAGYGYTF	TGTGCCAGCAGAGTAGTAGGGGGGGCGGGCTATGGCTACACCTTC
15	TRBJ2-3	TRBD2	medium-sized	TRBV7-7	CASSLSGAGTDTQYF	TGTGCTAGCAGCTTAAGCGGGGCGGGCACAGATACGCAGTATTTT
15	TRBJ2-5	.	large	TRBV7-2	CASSLEPTGGKTQYF	TGTGCCAGCAGCTTAGAACCGACGGGTGGGAAGACCCAGTACTTC
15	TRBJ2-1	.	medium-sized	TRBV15	CATSRGQGEVYEQFF	TGTGCCACCAGCAGAGGCCAGGGGGAGGTCTATGAGCAGTTCTTC
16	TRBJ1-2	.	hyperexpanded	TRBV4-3	CASSQDRDPNSYGYTF	TGCGCCAGCAGCCAAGACCGGGACCCGAACTCGTATGGCTACACCTTC
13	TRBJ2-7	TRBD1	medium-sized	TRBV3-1	CASSGQGSYEQYF	TGTGCCAGCAGCGGACAGGGCTCCTACGAGCAGTACTTC
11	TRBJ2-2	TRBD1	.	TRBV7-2	CASTTGALLFF	TGTGCCAGCACCACAGGGGCGTTGTTGTTTTTT
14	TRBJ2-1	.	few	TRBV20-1	CSARMEGRYNEQFF	TGCAGTGCTAGAATGGAGGGGCGCTACAATGAGCAGTTCTTC
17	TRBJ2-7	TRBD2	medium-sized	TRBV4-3	CASSQERETGLRDEQYF	TGCGCCAGCAGCCAAGAGAGGGAGACGGGACTAAGGGACGAGCAGTACTTC
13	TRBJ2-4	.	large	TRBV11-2	CASSLEVENIQYF	TGTGCCAGCAGCTTAGAGGTAGAAAACATTCAGTACTTC
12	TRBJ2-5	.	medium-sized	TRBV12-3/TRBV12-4	CASRRAQETQYF	TGTGCCAGCAGGCGGGCACAAGAGACCCAGTACTTC